This TCR beta chain stems from a study of response to subunit inactivated influenza vaccine. TCRdb ran MiXCR on the RT-PCR reads and lists one entry per CDR3 protein. The table has about 520,000 distinct CDR3 sequences, about 25% seen once. This clonotype was counted only a few times. Germline V gives CDR1 DFQATT, CDR2 SNEGSKA (reference sequence). V was pared by 2 bases and J by 12 bases, with 17 bases between. The CDR3 has 12 residues. The chain combines TRBV20-1 with TRBJ2-7, with D maybe TRBD2 (5 bases). Sequencing used CD4+ T cells sorted from PBMCs, obtained 4 to 6 days after vaccination. This TCR came from a man aged 50 to 60 who received an inactivated influenza vaccine. The DNA for the CDR3 is TGCAGTGCTAGACTCCTGGAGAGGGCTGGGTACTTC. Its translation is CSARLLERAGYF.